Following are 27 T cell receptor beta chains from one sample sequenced in a study of blood T cell repertoires in COVID-19. Assay used: immunoSEQ multiplex PCR; TCRdb lists only in-frame clones, some missing. This sample has about 210,000 clones, with 84% found just once. The source material was peripheral blood. These receptors came from a woman older than 75 with COVID-19, enrolled during active disease.

The rearrangement uses TRBV6-6 and TRBJ1-3; D might be TRBD1 (6 bases). This CDR3 has 15 residues. The germline V gene has CDR1 MNHNY and CDR2 SVGAGI (reference sequence). V was cut by 7 bases and J by 3 bases, with 16 bases left in between. This CDR3 reads CASNEQGPGGNTIYF. CDR3 nucleotide sequence: TGTGCCAGCAACGAACAGGGACCTGGTGGAAACACCATATATTTT.

V is TRBV24-1 and J is TRBJ2-2; 14 nucleotides line up with TRBD2. Germline trimming cut 7 bases from V and 6 bases from J; bases unmatched to any gene: 3. The CDR3 runs 15 residues. Germline CDR1 is KGHDR and CDR2 is SFDVKD. CDR3 sequence (DNA): TGTGCCACCAGCCCGGGACTAGCGGGAGCCGGGGAGCTGTTTTTT. The encoded protein is CATSPGLAGAGELFF.

This clone was seen only once. This sequence joins TRBV29-1 and TRBJ2-3; D not certain. V dropped 6 bases and J dropped 0 bases, with 4 bases sitting between them. Germline V gene data show CDR1 as SQVTM and CDR2 as ANQGSEA. There are 11 residues in the CDR3. The CDR3 loop is CSVLSTDTQYF. CDR3 nucleotides: TGCAGCGTCTTAAGCACAGATACGCAGTATTTT.

V and J are TRBV6-1 and TRBJ1-1; D may be TRBD1 (6 bases). The CDR3 runs 15 residues. Trimming took 3 bases from V and 4 from J, leaving 15 bases between them. Germline values: CDR1 MNHNS, CDR2 SASEGT. The CDR3: CASSDRPGTRTEAFF. The CDR3 nucleotides are TGTGCCAGCAGTGACCGGCCCGGGACACGCACTGAAGCTTTCTTT.

The sample holds one count of this clone. The chain links TRBV5-1 to TRBJ1-5; D is unclear. The CDR3 is 14 residues long. Germline assignment: CDR1 SGHRS and CDR2 YFSETQ. With 4 bases removed from V and 8 bases from J, the gap between germline ends came to 16 bases. The CDR3 is CASSPSSGREPQHF. In DNA form, the CDR3 reads TGCGCCAGCAGCCCGAGTTCCGGGAGGGAGCCCCAGCATTTT.

This rearrangement joins TRBV7-9 to TRBJ1-4; possibly TRBD1 for D (5 bases). With 5 bases removed from V and 4 bases from J, the gap between germline ends came to 8 bases. CDR3 length equals 13 residues. From germline, CDR1 is SEHNR and CDR2 FQNEAQ (reference sequence). As DNA, the CDR3 is TGTGCCAGCAGCCCGGGGGGTAATGAAAAACTGTTTTTT. Amino acid sequence: CASSPGGNEKLFF.

The rearrangement links TRBV27 to TRBJ2-7, with a weak D call TRBD1 (5 bases). There are 13 residues in the CDR3. The V gene's germline CDR1 is MNHEY and CDR2 SMNVEV (reference sequence). Trimming took off 5 bases at V and 2 bases at J, with 10 bases between the two ends. CDR3 protein: CASSPGNPYEQYF. Here the CDR3 DNA reads TGTGCCAGCAGTCCAGGGAATCCCTACGAGCAGTACTTC.

This chain links TRBV4-1 with TRBJ1-2, with D possibly matching TRBD1 (5 bases). The CDR3 is made up of 15 amino acids. Trimming took off 0 bases at V and 5 bases at J, with 13 bases between the two ends. CDR1 and CDR2 from the germline V gene are MGHRA and YSYEKL. The CDR3 region has the DNA TGCGCCAGCAGCCAAGAAGACAGTTTGACTTATGGCTACACCTTC. Its translation is CASSQEDSLTYGYTF.

This chain uses TRBV5-1 with TRBJ1-4; 7 nucleotides line up with TRBD1. The CDR3 has 14 residues. V gave up 3 bases and J gave up 8 bases; unmatched junction bases: 7. From germline, CDR1 is SGHRS and CDR2 YFSETQ. CDR3 amino acids: CASSSRDSGEKLFF. CDR3 nucleotide sequence: TGCGCCAGCAGCTCCCGGGACAGCGGCGAAAAACTGTTTTTT.

This clone was seen only once. The gene calls are TRBV7-3 and TRBJ2-2, with D hard to call. V dropped 4 bases and J dropped 7 bases, with 7 bases sitting between them. Germline values: CDR1 SGHTA, CDR2 FQGTGA. CDR3 length: 12 amino acids. CDR3 sequence: CASSSSGGELFF. CDR3 DNA: TGTGCCAGCAGCTCTAGTGGCGGGGAGCTGTTTTTT.

The chain recombines TRBV7-9 with TRBJ2-7; weak D call: TRBD1 (6 bases). Germline V CDR1 and CDR2: SEHNR, FQNEAQ (reference sequence). V dropped 4 bases and J dropped 5 bases, with 18 bases sitting between them. The CDR3 is made up of 15 amino acids. CDR3 sequence (DNA): TGTGCCAGCAGCTCCTACAGGGTAATGAGTAACGAGCAGTACTTC. Protein product: CASSSYRVMSNEQYF.

V and J are TRBV10-2 and TRBJ1-5, with 7 bases that match TRBD1. CDR1 is WSHSY, CDR2 SAAADI, per germline. Trimming removed 8 bases from V and 3 bases from J; junction bases left unmatched: 7. CDR3 length: 14 residues. The CDR3 DNA sequence: TGCGCCAGCTCGACAGGGTTTCCCAATCAGCCCCAGCATTTT. Translating gives CASSTGFPNQPQHF.

The chain employs TRBV28 and TRBJ1-5, with TRBD1 as a possible D gene (5 bases). The germline V gene encodes CDR1 MDHEN and CDR2 SYDVKM. Trimming removed 6 bases at V and 2 bases at J, with 14 bases between. The CDR3 has 15 amino acids. The CDR3 reads CASRPALGGNQPQHF. DNA for the CDR3: TGTGCCAGCAGACCAGCGTTAGGGGGCAATCAGCCCCAGCATTTT.

This sequence joins TRBV9 and TRBJ1-5; D may be TRBD1 (5 bases). Germline-derived CDR1 and CDR2 are SGDLS and YYNGEE. This CDR3 region has 14 residues. Trimming took 5 bases from V and 3 from J, leaving 12 bases between them. CDR3 nucleotide sequence: TGTGCCAGCAGTGGAAGGGGTTCCAATCAGCCCCAGCATTTT. This gives the protein CASSGRGSNQPQHF.

The CDR3 region has the DNA TGTGCCAGCTCACCCCCGGGACAGCACGAGCAGTACTTC. Translation: CASSPPGQHEQYF. The chain is built from TRBV18 and TRBJ2-7, with 7 bases lining up with TRBD1. CDR3 length: 13 residues. V trimming: 3 bases; J trimming: 5 bases; junction bases outside the gene matches: 4. Germline CDR1 KGHSH, CDR2 LQKENI.

The chain links TRBV5-4 to TRBJ2-1; 8 positions agree with TRBD1. This CDR3 is built from 15 residues. Germline V lookup: CDR1 SGHNT, CDR2 YYREEE (reference sequence). V shed 0 bases and J 9 bases; nucleotides not matched to a gene: 8. CDR3 coding DNA: TGTGCCAGCAGCTTGGAAGTAGCAGGGGGCAGTGAGCAGTTCTTC. Translating gives CASSLEVAGGSEQFF.

This chain links TRBV7-9 with TRBJ2-1; TRBD1 matches 7 bases. The CDR3 contains 14 residues. V trimming: 5 bases; J trimming: 8 bases; junction bases outside the gene matches: 9. Germline V gene lookup returns CDR1 SEHNR and CDR2 FQNEAQ (reference sequence). The CDR3 is CASSLDRVYHEQFF. CDR3 nucleotides: TGTGCCAGCAGCCTAGACAGGGTATACCATGAGCAGTTCTTC. Using reference TRBV7-9 and TRBJ2-1 for the parts outside the CDR3, the full variable domain is DTGVSQNPRHKITKRGQNVTFRCDPISEHNRLYWYRQTLGQGPEFLTYFQNEAQLEKSRLLSDRFSAERPKGSFSTLEIQRTEQGDSAMYLCASSLDRVYHEQFFGPGTRLTVL.

The chain carries TRBV3-1 (or the pseudogene TRBV3-2) and TRBJ2-1, with no clear D. There are 16 residues in the CDR3. V lost 4 bases to trimming and J lost 4 bases, with 17 bases between them. Germline assignment: CDR1 LGHDT and CDR2 YNNKEL (reference sequence). CDR3 sequence reads: CASSRGGGSTYNEQFF. The CDR3 DNA sequence: TGTGCCAGCAGCCGAGGCGGCGGTTCCACTTACAATGAGCAGTTCTTC.

This chain links TRBV25-1 with TRBJ1-2; 8 bases match TRBD1. V shed 3 bases, J shed 10 bases, and the junction held 10 bases outside the gene matches. Per the germline V gene, CDR1 is MGHDK and CDR2 is SYGVNS. This CDR3 has 14 amino acids. CDR3 in DNA: TGTGCCAGCAGTGATCCCGTGACAGGGGATGACTACACCTTC. Residues: CASSDPVTGDDYTF.

The chain couples TRBV5-1 to TRBJ1-2; maybe TRBD1 (5 bases). This CDR3 contains 14 residues. The germline V gene has CDR1 SGHRS and CDR2 YFSETQ. The V end was cut by 0 bases, the J end by 8 bases, with 14 bases between. The CDR3 spells CASSLESGVVGYTF. The DNA of the CDR3 is TGCGCCAGCAGCTTGGAGTCGGGGGTAGTAGGCTACACCTTC.

The chain combines TRBV7-9 with TRBJ2-5; D is unclear. Germline CDR1 SEHNR, CDR2 FQNEAQ (reference sequence). V was pared by 1 base and J by 2 bases, with 17 bases between. The CDR3 covers 17 residues. CDR3 DNA sequence: TGTGCCAGCAGCTTAGGCTCTGAGGAAGTGGAACAAGAGACCCAGTACTTC. Translated: CASSLGSEEVEQETQYF.

The chain is built from TRBV15 and TRBJ2-5; tentatively, D is TRBD2 (5 bases). With 1 base removed from V and 4 bases from J, the gap between germline ends came to 10 bases. Looked up from germline, CDR1 is LNHNV and CDR2 is YYDKDF (reference sequence). The CDR3 is 14 amino acids. The CDR3 DNA reads TGTGCCACCAGCAGAGGGGGAGACTCAGAGACCCAGTACTTC. It translates to CATSRGGDSETQYF. Filled out from reference TRBV15 and TRBJ2-5, the complete variable domain reads DAMVIQNPRYQVTQFGKPVTLSCSQTLNHNVMYWYQQKSSQAPKLLFHYYDKDFNNEADTPDNFQSRRPNTSFCFLDIRSPGLGDTAMYLCATSRGGDSETQYFGPGTRLLVL.

The V call is TRBV6-5, the J call TRBJ2-3; D is perhaps TRBD1 (6 bases). The CDR3 consists of 15 residues. V was pared by 6 bases and J by 3 bases, with 16 bases between. Looked up from germline, CDR1 is MNHEY and CDR2 is SVGAGI. The chain's CDR3 is CASRRRTARTDTQYF. CDR3 nucleotides: TGTGCCAGCAGGAGAAGGACAGCTAGAACAGATACGCAGTATTTT.

The rearrangement links TRBV5-4 to TRBJ1-2, with TRBD1 as a possible D gene (5 bases). Germline V CDR1 and CDR2: SGHNT, YYREEE (reference sequence). The V end was cut by 0 bases, the J end by 5 bases, with 17 bases between. This CDR3 has 16 residues. The chain's CDR3 is CASSLGSGQGKYGYTF. The CDR3 bases are TGTGCCAGCAGCTTGGGTAGCGGGCAGGGAAAGTATGGCTACACCTTC.

The CDR3: CAISEVADTQYF. DNA of the CDR3: TGTGCCATCAGTGAGGTCGCAGATACGCAGTATTTT. The chain carries TRBV10-3 and TRBJ2-3; D gene ambiguous. The CDR3 length is 12 residues. V was cut by 2 bases and J by 4 bases, with 4 bases left in between. Germline CDR1 and CDR2: ENHRY and SYGVKD.

V is TRBV25-1 and J is TRBJ1-3; no reliable D call. The CDR3 is 16 residues long. The germline V and J ends were trimmed by 3 bases and 0 bases, with 12 bases remaining between them. CDR1 is MGHDK, CDR2 SYGVNS, per germline. The DNA of the CDR3 is TGTGCCAGCAGTGATAGTCGGTTTCACTCTGGAAACACCATATATTTT. This sequence encodes CASSDSRFHSGNTIYF.

This clone has more than one count but fewer than ten. This sequence joins TRBV19 and TRBJ1-5; tentatively, D is TRBD1 (6 bases). This CDR3 is built from 13 residues. The ends were cut back, 2 bases at V and 9 bases at J, with 11 bases in the middle. Germline V gives CDR1 LNHDA, CDR2 SQIVND (reference sequence). This CDR3 reads CASSIQGQGPQHF. The CDR3 DNA reads as TGTGCCAGTAGTATACAGGGGCAGGGGCCCCAGCATTTT. Combining the CDR3 with reference TRBV19 and TRBJ1-5 gives the whole variable domain DGGITQSPKYLFRKEGQNVTLSCEQNLNHDAMYWYRQDPGQGLRLIYYSQIVNDFQKGDIAEGYSVSREKKESFPLTVTSAQKNPTAFYLCASSIQGQGPQHFGDGTRLSIL.